A selection of T cell receptor beta chains follows, all from one sample in a study of T cells in Graves' hyperthyroidism and ophthalmopathy. TCRdb re-derived calls from the multiplex PCR reads in MiXCR, one entry per CDR3 protein. The repertoire has under 350,000 distinct CDR3 sequences, about 21% of them found once; the top ten carry 50%. Sequencing was performed on blood. All receptors derive from a woman aged 50 to 60 with Graves' hyperthyroidism. CDR3s leave out the opening cysteine and the closing phenylalanine or tryptophan.

v_call,cdr3_aa
TRBV27,ASSLGYGDTGELF
TRBV7-3,ASRSSGKADTQY
TRBV19,ASSPTGGKAF
TRBV6-1,ASIEGATNEKLF
TRBV2,ASRDGTSTDTQY
TRBV10-1,ASEERFHRGLRGYT
TRBV7-2,ASSLAIDSGKLF
TRBV6-1,ASSEKGYYEQY
TRBV13,ASSPGQNQPQH
TRBV14,ASSQDDGTGIYEQY
TRBV6-1,ASGQAFSDTEAF
TRBV19,ASSAQTSGRGNEQF
TRBV7-9,ASSNPGQGASGQY
TRBV5-5,ASSLRDTTNYGYT
TRBV6-2/TRBV6-3,ASQGQNYGYT
TRBV20-1,SAPLGATTEAL
TRBV3-1,ASSQDKRQNYGYT
TRBV29-1,SVGGAIAKNIQY
TRBV7-9,ASSLFGQNNEQF
TRBV28,ASSLALLGYT
TRBV5-1,ASRLGMGLDTEAF
TRBV10-3,AIRQGVDNQPQH
TRBV12-3/TRBV12-4,ASGESHYEQY
TRBV3-1,ASSRETGQGGGYT
TRBV12-3/TRBV12-4,ASSLAEGLAGATDTQY
TRBV28,ASSFTSGGSYEQY
TRBV9,ASKSGMTNYGYT
TRBV5-1,ASSLTEYTDTQY
TRBV2,ASRLSLGYNEQF
TRBV6-1,ASREKTVSSGANVLT
TRBV6-1,ASSGRQDNEKLF
TRBV20-1,SARDIRAGSEQY
TRBV5-1,ASSLDSGSGGYT
TRBV28,ASSNLEGVAF
TRBV20-1,SASPLHGGFDQPQH
TRBV6-2/TRBV6-3,ASRRGQGIIKPQH
TRBV25-1,ASTRAGGETQY
TRBV29-1,QVRANTEAF
TRBV4-1,ASSQGQGSAEQF
TRBV7-3,ASSPDGYGYT
TRBV9,ASSSRTGSSYNSPLH
TRBV11-3,ASSFQGQGLTGELF
TRBV4-1,ASRRGRNTEAF